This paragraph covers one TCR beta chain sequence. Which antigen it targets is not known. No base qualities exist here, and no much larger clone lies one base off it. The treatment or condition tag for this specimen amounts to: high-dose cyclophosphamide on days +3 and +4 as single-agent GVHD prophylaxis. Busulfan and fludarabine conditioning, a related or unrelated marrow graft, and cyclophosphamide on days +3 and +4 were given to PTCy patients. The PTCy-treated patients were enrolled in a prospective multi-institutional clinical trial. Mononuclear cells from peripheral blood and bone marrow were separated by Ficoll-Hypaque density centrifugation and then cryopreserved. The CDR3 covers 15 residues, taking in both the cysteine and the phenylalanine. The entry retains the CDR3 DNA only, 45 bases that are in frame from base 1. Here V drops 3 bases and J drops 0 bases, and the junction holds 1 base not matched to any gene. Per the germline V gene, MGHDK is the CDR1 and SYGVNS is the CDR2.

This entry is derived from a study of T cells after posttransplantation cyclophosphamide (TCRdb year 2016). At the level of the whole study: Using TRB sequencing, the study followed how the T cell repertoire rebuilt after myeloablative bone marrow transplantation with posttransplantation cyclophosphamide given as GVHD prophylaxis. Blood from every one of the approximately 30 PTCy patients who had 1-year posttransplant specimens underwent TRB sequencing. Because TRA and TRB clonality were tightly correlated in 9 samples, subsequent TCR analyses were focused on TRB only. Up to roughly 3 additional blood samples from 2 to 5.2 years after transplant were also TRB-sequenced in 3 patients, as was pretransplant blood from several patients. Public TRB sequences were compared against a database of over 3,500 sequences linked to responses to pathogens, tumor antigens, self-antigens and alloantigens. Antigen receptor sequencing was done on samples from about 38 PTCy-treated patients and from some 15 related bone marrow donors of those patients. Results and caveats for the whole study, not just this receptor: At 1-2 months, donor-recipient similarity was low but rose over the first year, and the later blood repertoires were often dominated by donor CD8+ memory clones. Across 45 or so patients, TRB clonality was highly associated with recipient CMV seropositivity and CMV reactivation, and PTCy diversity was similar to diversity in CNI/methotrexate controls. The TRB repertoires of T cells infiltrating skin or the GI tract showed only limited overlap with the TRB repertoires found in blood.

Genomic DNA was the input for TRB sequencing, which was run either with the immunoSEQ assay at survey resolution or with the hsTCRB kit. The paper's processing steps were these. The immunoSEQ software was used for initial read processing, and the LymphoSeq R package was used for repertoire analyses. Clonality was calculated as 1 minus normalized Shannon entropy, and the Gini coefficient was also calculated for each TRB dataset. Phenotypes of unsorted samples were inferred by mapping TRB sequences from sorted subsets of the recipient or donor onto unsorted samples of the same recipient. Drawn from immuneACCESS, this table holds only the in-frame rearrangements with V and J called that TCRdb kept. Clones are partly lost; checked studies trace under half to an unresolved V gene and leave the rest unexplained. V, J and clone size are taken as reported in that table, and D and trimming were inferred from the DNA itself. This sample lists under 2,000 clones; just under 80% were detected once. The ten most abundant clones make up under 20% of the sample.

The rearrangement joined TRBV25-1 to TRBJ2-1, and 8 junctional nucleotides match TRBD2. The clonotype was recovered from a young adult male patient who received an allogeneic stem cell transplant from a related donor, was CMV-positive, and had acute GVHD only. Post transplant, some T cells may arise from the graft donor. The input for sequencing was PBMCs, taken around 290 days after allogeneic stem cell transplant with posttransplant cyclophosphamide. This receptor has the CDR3 CASSESGGSYNEQFF. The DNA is TGTGCCAGCAGTGAGAGCGGGGGCTCCTACAATGAGCAGTTCTTC.